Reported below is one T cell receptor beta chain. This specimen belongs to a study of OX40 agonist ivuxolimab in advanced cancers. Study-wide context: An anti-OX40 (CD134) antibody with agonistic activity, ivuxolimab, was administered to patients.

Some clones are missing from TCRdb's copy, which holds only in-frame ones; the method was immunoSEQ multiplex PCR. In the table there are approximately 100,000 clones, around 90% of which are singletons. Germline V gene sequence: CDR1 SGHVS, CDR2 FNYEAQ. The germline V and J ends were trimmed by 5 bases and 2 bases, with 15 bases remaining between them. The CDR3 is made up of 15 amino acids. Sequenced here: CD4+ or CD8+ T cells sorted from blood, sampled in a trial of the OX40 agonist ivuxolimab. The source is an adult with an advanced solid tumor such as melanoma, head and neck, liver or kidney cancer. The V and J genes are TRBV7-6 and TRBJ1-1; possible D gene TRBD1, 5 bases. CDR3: CASSKPGTYNTEAFF. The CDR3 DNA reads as TGTGCCAGCAGCAAGCCAGGGACTTATAACACTGAAGCTTTCTTT.